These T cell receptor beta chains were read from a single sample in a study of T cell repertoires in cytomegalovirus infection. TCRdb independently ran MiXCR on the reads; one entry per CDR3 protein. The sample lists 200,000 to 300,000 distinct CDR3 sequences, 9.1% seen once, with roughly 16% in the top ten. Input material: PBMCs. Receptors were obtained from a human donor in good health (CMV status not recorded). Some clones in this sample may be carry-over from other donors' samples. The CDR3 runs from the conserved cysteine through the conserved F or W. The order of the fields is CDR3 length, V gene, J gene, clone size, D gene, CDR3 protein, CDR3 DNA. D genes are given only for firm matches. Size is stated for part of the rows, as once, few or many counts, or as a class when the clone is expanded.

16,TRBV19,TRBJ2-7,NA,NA,CASSSPRRGRSYEQYF,TGTGCCAGTAGCTCCCCGCGGAGGGGAAGGTCCTACGAGCAGTACTTC
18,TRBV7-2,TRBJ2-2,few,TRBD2,CASSPPGLAGGLSGELFF,TGTGCCAGCAGCCCACCGGGACTAGCGGGAGGACTTTCCGGGGAGCTGTTTTTT
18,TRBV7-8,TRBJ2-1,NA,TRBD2,CASSPRTSGSTGYNEQFF,TGTGCCAGCAGCCCCCGGACTAGCGGGAGTACGGGCTACAATGAGCAGTTCTTC
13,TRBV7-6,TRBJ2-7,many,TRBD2,CASSLATAGEQYF,TGTGCCAGCAGCTTAGCGACAGCGGGGGAGCAGTACTTC
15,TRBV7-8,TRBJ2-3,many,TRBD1,CASSLALTGADTQYF,TGTGCCAGCAGCTTAGCGTTGACAGGGGCAGATACGCAGTATTTT
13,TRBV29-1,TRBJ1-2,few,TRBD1,CSVMATGGNGYTF,TGCAGCGTCATGGCTACAGGGGGCAATGGCTACACCTTC
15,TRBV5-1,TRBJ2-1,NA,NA,CASSLVKRAGNEQFF,TGCGCCAGCAGCTTGGTCAAGAGGGCCGGGAATGAGCAGTTCTTC
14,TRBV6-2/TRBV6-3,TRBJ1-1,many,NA,CASSHTQTNTEAFF,TGTGCCAGCAGCCATACCCAGACGAACACTGAAGCTTTCTTT
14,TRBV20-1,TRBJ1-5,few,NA,CSASPGASNQPQHF,TGCAGTGCTAGCCCGGGAGCTAGCAATCAGCCCCAGCATTTT
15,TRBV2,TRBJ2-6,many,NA,CASIRGLSGANVLTF,TGTGCCAGCATTCGGGGTCTTTCTGGGGCCAACGTCCTGACTTTC
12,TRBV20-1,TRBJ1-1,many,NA,CSAREGIAEAFF,TGCAGTGCTAGAGAGGGGATCGCTGAAGCTTTCTTT
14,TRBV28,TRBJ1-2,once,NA,CASSTLGGVGGYTF,TGTGCCAGCAGTACCTTGGGGGGGGTCGGCGGCTACACCTTC
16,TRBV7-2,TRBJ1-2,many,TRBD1,CASSLATGQGANGYTF,TGTGCCAGCAGCTTGGCCACCGGACAGGGGGCGAATGGCTACACCTTC
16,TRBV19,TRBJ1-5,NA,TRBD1,CASSIGWDRSNQPQHF,TGTGCCAGTAGTATAGGGTGGGACAGAAGCAATCAGCCCCAGCATTTT
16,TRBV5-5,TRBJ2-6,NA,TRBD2,CASSPGGGPGANVLTF,TGTGCCAGCAGCCCGGGGGGGGGGCCAGGGGCCAACGTCCTGACTTTC
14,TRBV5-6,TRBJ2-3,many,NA,CASSLSWATDTQYF,TGTGCCAGCAGCTTGAGTTGGGCCACAGATACGCAGTATTTT
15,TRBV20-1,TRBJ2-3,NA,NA,CSAPAGGGLTDTQYF,TGCAGTGCTCCTGCCGGGGGAGGCCTCACAGATACGCAGTATTTT
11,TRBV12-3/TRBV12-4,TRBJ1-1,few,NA,CACGRNTEAFF,TGTGCCTGCGGACGCAACACTGAAGCTTTCTTT
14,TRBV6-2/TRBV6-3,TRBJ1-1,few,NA,CASSYSISGPEAFF,TGTGCCAGCAGTTACTCGATTTCAGGCCCTGAAGCTTTCTTT
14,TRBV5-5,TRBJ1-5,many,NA,CASSPLQGGQPQHF,TGTGCCAGCAGCCCACTTCAGGGCGGACAGCCCCAGCATTTT
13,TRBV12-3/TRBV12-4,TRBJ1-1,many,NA,CASSRREDTEAFF,TGTGCCAGCAGTCGCCGGGAAGACACTGAAGCTTTCTTT
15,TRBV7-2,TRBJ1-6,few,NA,CASSLKAPHNSPLHF,TGTGCCAGCAGCTTAAAAGCACCTCATAATTCACCCCTCCACTTT
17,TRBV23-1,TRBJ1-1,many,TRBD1,CASSRTGTGGTNTEAFF,TGCGCCAGCAGTCGCACCGGGACAGGGGGCACGAACACTGAAGCTTTCTTT
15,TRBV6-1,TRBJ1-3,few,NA,CASSVQVFSGNTIYF,TGTGCCAGCAGTGTACAGGTGTTCTCTGGAAACACCATATATTTT
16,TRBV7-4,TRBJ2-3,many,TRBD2,CASSPTGTSTADTQYF,TGTGCCAGCAGCCCCACCGGGACTAGCACCGCAGATACGCAGTATTTT
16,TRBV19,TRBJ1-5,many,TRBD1,CASSPPGQGRGQPQHF,TGTGCCAGTAGTCCCCCGGGACAGGGCCGGGGACAGCCCCAGCATTTT
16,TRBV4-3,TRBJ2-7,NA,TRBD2,CASSQELGAGGLEQYF,TGCGCCAGCAGCCAAGAACTTGGAGCGGGGGGGCTTGAGCAGTACTTC
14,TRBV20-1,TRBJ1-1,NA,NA,CSAKSSGLNTEAFF,TGCAGTGCTAAGTCGAGTGGGCTGAACACTGAAGCTTTCTTT